A selection of T cell receptor beta chains follows, all from one sample in a study of cytomegalovirus exposure and HLA in healthy donors. Assay used: immunoSEQ multiplex PCR; TCRdb lists only in-frame clones, some missing. This sample has about 200,000 clones, with less than 90% found just once. Sequencing was done on a sample of PBMCs. All receptors derive from a woman aged 18-30 years in good health and CMV-seronegative. Each CDR3 is given with its conserved first and last residue.

V	J	CDR3
TRBV2	TRBJ2-1	CATTDLRENKQFF
TRBV27	TRBJ2-1	CASSPLAGEGIEQFF
TRBV27	TRBJ2-1	CASSSWTAEGEFF
TRBV5-1	TRBJ2-2	CASSLGLAGPGELFF
TRBV6-1	TRBJ1-4	CAGAPAGQGSEKLFF
TRBV27	TRBJ2-7	CASSPDQFASYEQYF
TRBV15	TRBJ2-6	CATSREGVSSGANVLTF
TRBV6-6	TRBJ2-2	CASSYVFEGTGELFF
TRBV2	TRBJ2-7	CASWDRKDYEQYF
TRBV5-1	TRBJ1-1	CASSSRQANTEAFF
TRBV10-3	TRBJ1-2	CAISAATLMDYGYTF
TRBV13	TRBJ2-1	CASSWASGRAYNEQFF
TRBV28	TRBJ2-7	CASSALGSSYEQYF
TRBV6-5	TRBJ2-5	CASRGEDETQYF
TRBV7-3	TRBJ2-3	CASSSRVGGDTQYF
TRBV19	TRBJ1-1	CAGGDSSPGRAFF
TRBV7-9	TRBJ2-1	CASSPDRYNEQFF
TRBV2	TRBJ2-3	CASRDSADTQYF
TRBV7-6	TRBJ2-5	CASSLGVGTAAETQYF
TRBV6-1	TRBJ2-1	CASSDSRTGPGLGVF
TRBV7-9	TRBJ1-1	CASSLGQGAYTEAFF
TRBV6-5	TRBJ1-4	CASSWNGLNEKLFF
TRBV29-1	TRBJ1-4	CSAAQGSEKLFF
TRBV6-5	TRBJ2-1	CASSSTYNEQFF
TRBV9	TRBJ2-2	CASSFPSDNTGELFF
TRBV6-5	TRBJ1-5	CASSYGIFSNQPQHF
TRBV27	TRBJ2-7	CASRGGNGYEQYF
TRBV11-2	TRBJ1-1	CASSAPGTGMNTEAFF
TRBV4-2	TRBJ2-1	CASSQEPPGAGSHNEQFF
TRBV6-5	TRBJ1-1	CASSSRQGRDTEAFF
TRBV7-8	TRBJ2-7	CASSLGTPDEQYF
TRBV6-5	TRBJ1-4	CASSYSGQDNEKLFF
TRBV16	TRBJ2-7	CASSKGLGYEQYF
TRBV2	TRBJ2-7	CASSETGSFYEQYF
TRBV30	TRBJ1-2	CAWRRGGYGYTF
TRBV2	TRBJ2-3	CASSEVGVRADTQYF
TRBV27	TRBJ1-1	CASVKAGTVNTEAFF
TRBV28	TRBJ2-2	CASSSTGELFF
TRBV2	TRBJ2-5	CASSATGKGETQYF
TRBV5-1	TRBJ2-7	CASSLDRPPYEQYF
TRBV5-8	TRBJ1-1	CASSLYGMNTEAFF
TRBV6-5	TRBJ1-1	CASSRGRTEAFF
TRBV6-5	TRBJ2-5	CASRQGYQETQYF
TRBV4-1	TRBJ1-1	CASSQDPTYSGTEAFF
TRBV27	TRBJ2-7	CASSRTPGHHEQYF
TRBV7-9	TRBJ1-1	CASSPRGGMNTEAFF
TRBV5-4	TRBJ2-5	CASSAGQGQETQYF
TRBV5-8	TRBJ1-6	CASSLGGNNSPLHF
TRBV27	TRBJ2-7	CASSGKTGGSYEQYF
TRBV2	TRBJ1-2	CASSVRAYGRHTF
TRBV2	TRBJ1-1	CASSADVAGAFF
TRBV5-4	TRBJ2-2	CASSLAGASGTGELFF
TRBV10-1	TRBJ1-5	CASTSAYSNQPQHF
TRBV6-5	TRBJ2-3	CASSYSSRDTQYF
TRBV5-1	TRBJ1-2	CASSLVQDRAYGYTF